This T cell receptor (beta chain) was documented in a study of OX40 agonist ivuxolimab in advanced cancers. Regarding the study as a whole: Averaged across samples, CD8+ T cells carried more expanded clones than CD4+ did. Among the lowest peripheral clonal expansion occurred in 0.1-3.0 mg/kg partial responders.

Turning to this clone: Its antigen is unidentified.

Patients were ineligible given autoimmune disease history or systemic immunosuppression. The CDR3 contains 15 residues. The junction had 8 bases not matched to a gene; V was cut back by 4 bases and J by 4 bases. Germline V lookup: CDR1 GTSNPN, CDR2 SVGIG (reference sequence). Sequencing was performed with immunoSEQ multiplex PCR; in TCRdb, only in-frame clones are kept and a portion is missing. The data contain 50,000 to 70,000 clones, around 86% of them singletons. The chain uses TRBV30 and TRBJ2-2; 8 bases align to TRBD1. Material: CD4+ or CD8+ T cells sorted from blood, obtained in a trial of the OX40 agonist ivuxolimab. The receptor was derived from an adult with an advanced solid tumor such as melanoma, head and neck, liver or kidney cancer. As DNA, the CDR3 is TGTGCCTGGACCCCTCGGACAGGGATCACCGGGGAGCTGTTTTTT. Amino acids: CAWTPRTGITGELFF.